This TCR beta chain was retrieved from a study of cytomegalovirus exposure and HLA in healthy donors. Study-wide findings and caveats: In vitro work confirmed that a few CMV-associated chains recognize CMV antigens. Later work found that TCR association rates differed between HLA loci; DRB1 had the most and HLA-C the fewest.

As concerns this clone: Its antigen is unknown.

CDR3 length: 15 amino acids. Trimming at V came to 7 bases and at J to 6 bases, leaving 9 bases not matched to a gene. Looked up from germline, CDR1 is SGHRS and CDR2 is YFSETQ. The primer mix had 60 Vbeta and 13 Jbeta primers. The data were produced by immunoSEQ multiplex PCR, yet TCRdb's version contains in-frame clones alone and is incomplete. This table has approximately 190,000 clones, around 78% appearing once. Sequenced sample: PBMCs. The chain links TRBV5-1 to TRBJ2-2, with 10 positions matching TRBD1. This sequence originates from a woman aged 25 to 39 in good health and CMV-seropositive. The CDR3 DNA sequence: TGCGCCAGCTCCGCCGGGACAGGGGATTCCGGGGAGCTGTTTTTT. This translates into CASSAGTGDSGELFF.